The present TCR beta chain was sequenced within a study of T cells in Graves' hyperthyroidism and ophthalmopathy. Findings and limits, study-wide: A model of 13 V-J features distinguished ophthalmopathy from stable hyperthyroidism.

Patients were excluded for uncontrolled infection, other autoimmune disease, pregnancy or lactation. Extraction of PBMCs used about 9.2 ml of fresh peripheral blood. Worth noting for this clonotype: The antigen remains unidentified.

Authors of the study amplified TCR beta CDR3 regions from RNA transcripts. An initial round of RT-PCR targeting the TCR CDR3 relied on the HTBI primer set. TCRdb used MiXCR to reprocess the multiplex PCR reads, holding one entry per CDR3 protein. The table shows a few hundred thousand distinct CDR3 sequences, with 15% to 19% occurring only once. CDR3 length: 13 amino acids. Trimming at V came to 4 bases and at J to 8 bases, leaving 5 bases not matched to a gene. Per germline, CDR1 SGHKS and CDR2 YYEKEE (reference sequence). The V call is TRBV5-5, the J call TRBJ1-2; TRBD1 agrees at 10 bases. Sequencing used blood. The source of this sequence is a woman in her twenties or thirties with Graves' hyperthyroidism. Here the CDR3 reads CASSPGTGVGYTF. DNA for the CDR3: TGTGCCAGCAGCCCAGGGACAGGGGTCGGCTACACCTTC.